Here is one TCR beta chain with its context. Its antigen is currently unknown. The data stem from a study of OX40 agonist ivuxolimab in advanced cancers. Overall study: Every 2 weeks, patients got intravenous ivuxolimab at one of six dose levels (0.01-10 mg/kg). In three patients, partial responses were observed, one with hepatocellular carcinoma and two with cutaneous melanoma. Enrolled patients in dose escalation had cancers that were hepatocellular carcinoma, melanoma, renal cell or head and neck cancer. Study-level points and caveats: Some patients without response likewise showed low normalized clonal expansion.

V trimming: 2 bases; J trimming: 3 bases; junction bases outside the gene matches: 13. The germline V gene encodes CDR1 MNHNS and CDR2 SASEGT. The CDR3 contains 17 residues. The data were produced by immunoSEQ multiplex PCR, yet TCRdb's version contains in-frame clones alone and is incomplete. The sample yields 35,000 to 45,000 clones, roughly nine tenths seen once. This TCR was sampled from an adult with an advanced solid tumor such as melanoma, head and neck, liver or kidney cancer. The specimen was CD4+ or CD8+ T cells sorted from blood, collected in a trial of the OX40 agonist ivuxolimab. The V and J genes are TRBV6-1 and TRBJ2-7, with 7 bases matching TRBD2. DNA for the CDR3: TGTGCCAGCAGTGAATACGAAAGCCGGGACTACATCTACGAGCAGTACTTC. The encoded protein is CASSEYESRDYIYEQYF.